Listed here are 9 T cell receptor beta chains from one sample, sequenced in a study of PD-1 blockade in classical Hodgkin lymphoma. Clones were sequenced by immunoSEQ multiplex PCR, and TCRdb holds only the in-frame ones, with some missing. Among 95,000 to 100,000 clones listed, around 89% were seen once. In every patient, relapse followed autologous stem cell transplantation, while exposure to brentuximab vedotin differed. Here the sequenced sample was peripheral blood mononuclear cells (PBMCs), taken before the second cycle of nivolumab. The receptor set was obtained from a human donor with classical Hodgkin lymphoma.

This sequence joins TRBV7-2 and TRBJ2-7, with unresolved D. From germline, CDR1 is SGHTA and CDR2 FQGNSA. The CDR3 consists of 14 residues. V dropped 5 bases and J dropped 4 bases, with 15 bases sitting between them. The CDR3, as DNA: TGTGCCAGCAGCCCGTCGTCGAACACTTACGAGCAGTACTTC. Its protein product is CASSPSSNTYEQYF.

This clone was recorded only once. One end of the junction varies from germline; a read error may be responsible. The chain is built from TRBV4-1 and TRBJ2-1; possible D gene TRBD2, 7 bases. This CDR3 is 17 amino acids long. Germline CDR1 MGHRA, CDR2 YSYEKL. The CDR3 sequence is CASSKEILRGPYNEQFF. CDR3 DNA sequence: TGCGCCAGCAGCAAAGAAATATTGCGGGGGCCCTACAATGAGCAGTTCTTC.

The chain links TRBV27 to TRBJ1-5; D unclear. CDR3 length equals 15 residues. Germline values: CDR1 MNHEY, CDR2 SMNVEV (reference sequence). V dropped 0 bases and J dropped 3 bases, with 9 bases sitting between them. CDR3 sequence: CASSLSFIDNQPQHF. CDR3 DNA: TGTGCCAGCAGTTTATCTTTCATCGACAATCAGCCCCAGCATTTT.

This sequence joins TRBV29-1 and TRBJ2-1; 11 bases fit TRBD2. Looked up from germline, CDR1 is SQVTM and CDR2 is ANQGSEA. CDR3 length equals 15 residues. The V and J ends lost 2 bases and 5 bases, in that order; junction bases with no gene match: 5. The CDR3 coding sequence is TGCAGCGTTGAACCAACTAGCGGGGGAAACAATGAGCAGTTCTTC. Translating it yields CSVEPTSGGNNEQFF.

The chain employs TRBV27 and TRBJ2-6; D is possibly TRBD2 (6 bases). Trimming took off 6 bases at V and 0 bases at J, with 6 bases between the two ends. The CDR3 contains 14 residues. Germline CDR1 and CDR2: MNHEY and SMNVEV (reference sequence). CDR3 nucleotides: TGTGCCAGCAGGCGGGACTCTGGGGCCAACGTCCTGACTTTC. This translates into CASRRDSGANVLTF.

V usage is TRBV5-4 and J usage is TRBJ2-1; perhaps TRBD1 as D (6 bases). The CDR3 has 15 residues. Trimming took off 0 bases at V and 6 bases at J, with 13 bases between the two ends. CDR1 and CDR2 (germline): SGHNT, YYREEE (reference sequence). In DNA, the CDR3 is TGTGCCAGCAGCTTGGACATGACAGGACTCAATGAGCAGTTCTTC. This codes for CASSLDMTGLNEQFF.

The CDR3 here is CASSQPTGADPYEQYF. The CDR3 nucleotides read TGTGCCAGCAGCCAACCGACTGGGGCGGATCCCTACGAGCAGTACTTC. This chain links TRBV4-2 with TRBJ2-7, with D possibly being TRBD1 (5 bases). Germline V gene lookup returns CDR1 LGHNA and CDR2 YNFKEQ. V dropped 2 bases and J dropped 2 bases, with 16 bases sitting between them. The length of the CDR3 is 16 residues.

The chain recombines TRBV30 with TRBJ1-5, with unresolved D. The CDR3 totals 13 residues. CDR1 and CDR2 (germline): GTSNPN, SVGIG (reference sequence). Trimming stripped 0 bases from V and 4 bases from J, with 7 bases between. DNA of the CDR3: TGTGCCTGGAGTGTACTAGGGAATCAGCCCCAGCATTTT. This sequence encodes CAWSVLGNQPQHF.

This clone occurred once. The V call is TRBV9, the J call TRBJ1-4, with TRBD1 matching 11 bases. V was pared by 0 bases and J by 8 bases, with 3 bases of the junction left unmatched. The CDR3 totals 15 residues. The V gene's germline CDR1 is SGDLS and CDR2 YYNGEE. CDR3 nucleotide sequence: TGTGCCAGCAGCGTAGAGGGACAGGGGGGCGAAAAACTGTTTTTT. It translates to CASSVEGQGGEKLFF.